Following are 20 T cell receptor beta chains from one sample sequenced in a study of blood T cell repertoires in COVID-19. The assay was immunoSEQ multiplex PCR, and TCRdb's table has in-frame clones only and misses some. The data show roughly 220,000 clones, just under 85% seen once. Material: PBMCs or T cells enriched from blood (not recorded which). All receptors come from a man aged 35-49 years who had recovered from COVID-19.

This clone was recorded once. A junction end diverges from the germline sequence, so it may reflect a read error. CDR3 region: CASSMDGSSGANVLAF. CDR3 bases: TGCGCCAGCAGCATGGACGGGAGCTCTGGGGCCAACGTCCTGGCTTTC. V gene TRBV5-1 combines with J gene TRBJ2-6, with D perhaps matching TRBD2 (6 bases). Germline V gene data show CDR1 as SGHRS and CDR2 as YFSETQ. The CDR3 consists of 16 residues.

This chain joins TRBV7-9 and TRBJ2-3; D not resolved. This CDR3 is 14 amino acids long. CDR1 and CDR2 from the germline V gene are SEHNR and FQNEAQ (reference sequence). V was shortened by 6 bases and J by 1 base, with 11 bases between the two germline ends. CDR3 nucleotides: TGTGCCAGCAGACGAGCCCAGGGCACAGATACGCAGTATTTT. Protein: CASRRAQGTDTQYF.

This clone has only one observation. The rearrangement joins TRBV4-2 to TRBJ2-7; 7 bases line up with TRBD1. J gave up 6 bases and V 4 bases, and 15 bases lay outside the gene matches. The CDR3 sequence is 16 residues long. CDR1 and CDR2 (germline): LGHNA, YNFKEQ. The CDR3: CASSPTLGQVLSEQYF. The CDR3 region has the DNA TGTGCCAGCAGCCCGACCTTAGGACAGGTTTTGTCCGAGCAGTACTTC.

In DNA, the CDR3 is TGTGCCAGCAGTTTACGGGGGGCGACTGAGCAGTTCTTC. Protein product: CASSLRGATEQFF. The J gene is TRBJ2-1, the V gene TRBV28; possible D gene TRBD2, 7 bases. The V gene's germline CDR1 is MDHEN and CDR2 SYDVKM. The CDR3 is 13 residues long. V was shortened by 2 bases and J by 9 bases, with 11 bases between the two germline ends.

The chain links TRBV28 to TRBJ1-1; D uncertain. Germline loops: CDR1 MDHEN, CDR2 SYDVKM. There are 14 residues in the CDR3. The V end lost 3 bases, the J end lost 1 base, and 9 bases lay between the germline ends. The CDR3 is CASSFPYGNTEAFF. In DNA, the CDR3 is TGTGCCAGCAGTTTCCCCTACGGGAACACTGAAGCTTTCTTT. Full variable domain (missing parts from reference TRBV28 and TRBJ1-1): DVKVTQSSRYLVKRTGEKVFLECVQDMDHENMFWYRQDPGLGLRLIYFSYDVKMKEKGDIPEGYSVSREKKERFSLILESASTNQTSMYLCASSFPYGNTEAFFGQGTRLTVV.

This chain joins TRBV7-2 and TRBJ2-3, with D hard to call. This CDR3 is 14 amino acids long. Germline V lookup: CDR1 SGHTA, CDR2 FQGNSA. Between the trimmed V and J ends, which lost 3 bases and 0 bases, there was a span of 7 bases. CDR3 nucleotides: TGTGCCAGCAGCTTTTCCGGTAGCACAGATACGCAGTATTTT. Translating it yields CASSFSGSTDTQYF.

For the CDR3, the DNA is TGTGCCAGCAGTTACGGGCAGGGGACCGAGCAGTACTTC. Encoded protein: CASSYGQGTEQYF. The chain recombines TRBV6-5 with TRBJ2-7, with D possibly matching TRBD1 (6 bases). The V and J ends lost 2 bases and 6 bases respectively, with 11 bases between them. The CDR3 contains 13 residues. Germline lookup yields CDR1 MNHEY and CDR2 SVGAGI.

This chain links TRBV4-2 with TRBJ2-2; D is unresolved. The CDR3 extends over 15 amino acids. Germline V CDR1 and CDR2: LGHNA, YNFKEQ. V lost 3 bases and J lost 0, with 8 bases in between. The CDR3 reads CASSHGLANTGELFF. CDR3 nucleotides: TGTGCCAGCAGCCATGGGCTCGCGAACACCGGGGAGCTGTTTTTT.

This clone turned up a few times. V is TRBV5-1 and J is TRBJ2-1, with 8 bases lining up with TRBD1. V trimming: 0 bases; J trimming: 15 bases; junction bases outside the gene matches: 8. Germline values: CDR1 SGHRS, CDR2 YFSETQ. This CDR3 contains 13 residues. CDR3 bases: TGCGCCAGCAGCTTGGCCGGGTGGGACAGGTGGTTCTTC. Translated, it gives CASSLAGWDRWFF. The variable domain in full, with the rest retrieved from reference TRBV5-1 and TRBJ2-1, is KAGVTQTPRYLIKTRGQQVTLSCSPISGHRSVSWYQQTPGQGLQFLFEYFSETQRNKGNFPGRFSGRQFSNSRSEMNVSTLELGDSALYLCASSLAGWDRWFFGPGTRLTVL.

This sequence joins TRBV24-1 and TRBJ1-2; 7 positions agree with TRBD1. This CDR3 contains 16 residues. The V and J ends lost 4 bases and 4 bases, in that order; junction bases with no gene match: 11. Per germline, CDR1 KGHDR and CDR2 SFDVKD. CDR3 protein: CATSELDRTTIYGYTF. As DNA, the CDR3 is TGTGCCACCAGTGAGTTGGACAGGACCACAATCTATGGCTACACCTTC.

The J gene is TRBJ2-3, the V gene TRBV28; 15 bases are a match to TRBD2. The germline gives CDR1 MDHEN, CDR2 SYDVKM. This CDR3 is 16 amino acids long. V lost 5 bases, J lost 4 bases, and 4 bases stayed unmatched. The CDR3 DNA follows: TGTGCCAGCAGTGCGGGACTAGCGGGAGGATCAGATACGCAGTATTTT. Amino acid sequence: CASSAGLAGGSDTQYF. The full variable domain, with the rest looked up from reference TRBV28 and TRBJ2-3, is DVKVTQSSRYLVKRTGEKVFLECVQDMDHENMFWYRQDPGLGLRLIYFSYDVKMKEKGDIPEGYSVSREKKERFSLILESASTNQTSMYLCASSAGLAGGSDTQYFGPGTRLTVL.

This chain uses TRBV9 with TRBJ2-2; 10 bases match TRBD1. The CDR3 spans 19 residues. Trimming at V came to 1 base and at J to 2 bases, leaving 11 bases not matched to a gene. CDR1 SGDLS and CDR2 YYNGEE come from the germline V gene. The chain's CDR3 is CASSVTGSRDRGNTGELFF. The DNA for the CDR3 is TGTGCCAGCAGCGTAACCGGAAGCCGGGACAGGGGTAACACCGGGGAGCTGTTTTTT.

The rearrangement joins TRBV6-5 to TRBJ2-5; a possible D gene is TRBD1 (5 bases). CDR3 length equals 14 residues. CDR1 and CDR2 from the germline V gene are MNHEY and SVGAGI. V dropped 2 bases and J dropped 2 bases, with 9 bases sitting between them. The CDR3 loop is CASSYNRLQETQYF. CDR3 nucleotide sequence: TGTGCCAGCAGTTACAACAGGCTACAAGAGACCCAGTACTTC.

The CDR3 sequence is CASSLSGRENTGELFF. CDR3 DNA: TGTGCCAGCAGCTTATCCGGCAGGGAAAACACCGGGGAGCTGTTTTTT. The chain links TRBV11-3 to TRBJ2-2; a possible D gene is TRBD1 (5 bases). CDR1 and CDR2 (germline): SGHNT, YENEEA. CDR3 length: 16 residues. V lost 2 bases, J lost 2 bases, and 12 bases lay in between.

The chain recombines TRBV28 with TRBJ2-2; perhaps TRBD1 as D (6 bases). Trimming took off 7 bases at V and 2 bases at J, with 11 bases between the two ends. This CDR3 is 14 amino acids long. The germline V gene has CDR1 MDHEN and CDR2 SYDVKM. CDR3 amino acids: CASIPGQNTGELFF. The CDR3 nucleotides are TGTGCCAGCATCCCGGGACAAAACACCGGGGAGCTGTTTTTT.

The rearrangement links TRBV3-1 (or the pseudogene TRBV3-2) to TRBJ1-2, with D hard to call. Trimming removed 5 bases from V and 4 bases from J, with 11 bases in between. The CDR3 is 13 amino acids. CDR1 and CDR2 from the germline V gene are LGHDT and YNNKEL (reference sequence). The DNA of the CDR3 is TGTGCCAGCAGCAAGACACGAGTCTATGGCTACACCTTC. Its translation: CASSKTRVYGYTF.

This sequence joins TRBV6-4 and TRBJ1-1; D gene uncertain. V lost 5 bases to trimming and J lost 0 bases, with 7 bases between them. The CDR3 loop spans 13 amino acids. Germline V gene sequence: CDR1 MRHNA, CDR2 SNTAGT. The CDR3 region is CASSFDLNTEAFF. The CDR3 nucleotides read TGTGCCAGCAGTTTCGACTTGAACACTGAAGCTTTCTTT.

The chain employs TRBV6-4 and TRBJ1-5; D possibly corresponds to TRBD1 (5 bases). V was clipped by 5 bases and J by 2 bases, with 10 bases between them. Germline V lookup: CDR1 MRHNA, CDR2 SNTAGT. The CDR3 has 14 residues. The CDR3 region has the DNA TGTGCCAGCAGTCCTCAGGGCGGCAATCAGCCCCAGCATTTT. Its protein is CASSPQGGNQPQHF.

The V gene is TRBV18, the J gene TRBJ1-4; D ambiguous. Germline V gene data show CDR1 as KGHSH and CDR2 as LQKENI. V was shortened by 4 bases and J by 3 bases, with 6 bases between the two germline ends. The CDR3 loop spans 13 amino acids. The CDR3 bases are TGTGCCAGCTCACGGGCCGCTAATGAAAAACTGTTTTTT. It encodes CASSRAANEKLFF.

CDR3 loop: CASSGQDSGANVLTF. The DNA of the CDR3 is TGTGCCAGCAGTGGACAGGACTCTGGGGCCAACGTCCTGACTTTC. This sequence joins TRBV5-5 and TRBJ2-6; 7 bases are a match to TRBD1. The CDR3 runs 15 residues. J lost 0 bases, V lost 5 bases, and 2 bases had no gene match. The germline V gene has CDR1 SGHKS and CDR2 YYEKEE (reference sequence).